This is a list of T cell receptor beta chains from one sample in a study of cytotoxic CD8 clonotypes in ibrutinib-treated CLL. Assay: immunoSEQ multiplex PCR; the TCRdb copy retains only in-frame clones and omits some. The sample lists 100,000 to 150,000 clones, 70% to 90% occurring once. The specimen comprised PBMCs, sampled after 24 months of ibrutinib treatment. The source of these receptors is a human donor with chronic lymphocytic leukemia. The CDR3 runs from the conserved cysteine through the conserved F or W. Some rows have no size entry. The others give once, few or many, or a class for an expanded clone.

-	TRBV4-1	TRBJ2-7	CASSQPRDRGYEQYF
-	TRBV5-1	TRBJ2-7	CASSQGLAGGGEQYF
-	TRBV19	TRBJ2-7	CASKPGSSYEQYF
few	TRBV28	TRBJ2-7	CASTVRGGSEQYF
-	TRBV19	TRBJ1-2	CASSGMTGFYGYTF
-	TRBV7-9	TRBJ2-3	CASSWGDRSTDTQYF
-	TRBV9	TRBJ1-2	CASSVAPQGGYTF
-	TRBV10-3	TRBJ1-2	CAITTVPEGGYTF
-	TRBV28	TRBJ2-3	CASSSRTGGRDTQYF
-	TRBV7-2	TRBJ1-4	CASSLARGGGEKLFF
-	TRBV5-1	TRBJ2-3	CASSLDPAPSTDTQYF
few	TRBV18	TRBJ1-1	CASSQPGQTNEAFF
-	TRBV10-3	TRBJ1-1	CAISHRGDTEAFF
-	TRBV30	TRBJ2-3	CACDRGEGTDTQYF
-	TRBV7-2	TRBJ1-4	CASSLGYRDSNEKLFF
few	TRBV21-1	TRBJ2-7	CASSTPSSGRGRCRAYEQYF
-	TRBV5-4	TRBJ2-2	CASSSGPENTGELFF